Following are 3 T cell receptor beta chains from one sample sequenced in a study of T cells after yellow fever vaccination. TCRdb re-called the 5' RACE reads through MiXCR, storing one row per CDR3 protein. The table records just under 600,000 distinct CDR3 sequences, roughly 13% of them present only once. Sequenced here: PBMCs, sampled on the day of the yellow fever booster vaccination. Receptors originate from a young man who received the YFV17D yellow fever vaccine.

The chain has TRBV10-3 and TRBJ1-2, with unresolved D. Trimming took 0 bases from V and 3 from J, leaving 8 bases between them. There are 14 residues in the CDR3. Germline V lookup: CDR1 ENHRY, CDR2 SYGVKD. The CDR3 nucleotides read TGTGCCATCAGTGAGTCTCGGCTCGACTATGGCTACACCTTC. It is translated as CAISESRLDYGYTF.

The chain couples TRBV11-2 to TRBJ2-5; D may be TRBD1 (5 bases). Germline loops: CDR1 SGHAT, CDR2 FQNNGV. The CDR3 extends over 13 amino acids. V gave up 1 base and J gave up 7 bases, with 10 bases separating them. CDR3 region: CASSLGQRGTQYF. CDR3 bases: TGTGCCAGCAGCTTAGGGCAAAGGGGGACCCAGTACTTC.

V and J are TRBV7-9 and TRBJ2-7, with 8 bases lining up with TRBD2. V trimming: 4 bases; J trimming: 5 bases; junction bases outside the gene matches: 7. The CDR3 covers 14 residues. Germline CDR1 reads SEHNR; CDR2 reads FQNEAQ (reference sequence). This CDR3 reads CASSSTSGIDEQYF. DNA of the CDR3: TGTGCCAGCAGCTCTACTAGCGGAATCGACGAGCAGTACTTC.